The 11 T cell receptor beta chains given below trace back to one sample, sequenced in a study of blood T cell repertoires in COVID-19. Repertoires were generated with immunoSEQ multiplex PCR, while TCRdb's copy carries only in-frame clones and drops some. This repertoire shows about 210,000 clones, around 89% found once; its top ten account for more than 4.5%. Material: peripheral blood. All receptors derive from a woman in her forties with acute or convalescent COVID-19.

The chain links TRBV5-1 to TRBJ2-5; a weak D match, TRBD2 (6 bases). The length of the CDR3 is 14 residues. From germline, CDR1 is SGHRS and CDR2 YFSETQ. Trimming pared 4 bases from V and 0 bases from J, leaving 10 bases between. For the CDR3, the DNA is TGCGCCAGCAGCCCGGGGGATAACCAAGAGACCCAGTACTTC. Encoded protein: CASSPGDNQETQYF.

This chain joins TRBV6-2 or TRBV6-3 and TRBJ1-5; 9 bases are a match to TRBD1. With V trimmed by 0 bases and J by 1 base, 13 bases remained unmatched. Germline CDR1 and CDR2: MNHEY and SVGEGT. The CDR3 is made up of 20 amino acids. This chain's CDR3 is CASSYSRWAIGQGSNQPQHF. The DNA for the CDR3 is TGTGCCAGCAGTTACTCGAGGTGGGCAATCGGACAGGGGAGCAATCAGCCCCAGCATTTT.

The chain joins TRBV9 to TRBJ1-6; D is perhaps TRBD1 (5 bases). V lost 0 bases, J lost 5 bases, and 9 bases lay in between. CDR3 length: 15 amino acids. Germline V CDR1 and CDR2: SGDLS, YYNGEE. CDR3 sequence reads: CASSVDGRDNSPLHF. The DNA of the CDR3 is TGTGCCAGCAGCGTAGATGGCAGGGATAATTCACCCCTCCACTTT.

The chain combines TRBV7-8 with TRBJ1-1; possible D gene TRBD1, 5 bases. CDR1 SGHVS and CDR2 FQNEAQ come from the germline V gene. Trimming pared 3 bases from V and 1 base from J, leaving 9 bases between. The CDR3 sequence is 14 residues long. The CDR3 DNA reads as TGTGCCAGCAGCTTCGTCACAGGGAACACTGAAGCTTTCTTT. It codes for CASSFVTGNTEAFF.

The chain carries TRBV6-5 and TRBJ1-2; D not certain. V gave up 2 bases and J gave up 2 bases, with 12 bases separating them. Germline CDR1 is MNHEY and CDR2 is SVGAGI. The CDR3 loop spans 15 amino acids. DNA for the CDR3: TGTGCCAGCAGTTACACAAAAACAGAGAACTATGGCTACACCTTC. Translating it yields CASSYTKTENYGYTF.

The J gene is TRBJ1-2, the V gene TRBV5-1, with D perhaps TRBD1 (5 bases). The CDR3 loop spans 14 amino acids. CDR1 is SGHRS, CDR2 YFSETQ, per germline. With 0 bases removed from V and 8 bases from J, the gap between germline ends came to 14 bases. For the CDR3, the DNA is TGCGCCAGCAGCTTGGGCGGAAGCGGGGACGGCTACACCTTC. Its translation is CASSLGGSGDGYTF.

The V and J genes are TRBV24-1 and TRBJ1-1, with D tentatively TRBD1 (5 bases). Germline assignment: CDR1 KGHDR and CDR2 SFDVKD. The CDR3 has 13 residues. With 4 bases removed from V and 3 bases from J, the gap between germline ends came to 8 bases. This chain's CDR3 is CATSDQGYTEAFF. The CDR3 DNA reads TGTGCCACCAGTGACCAGGGTTACACTGAAGCTTTCTTT.

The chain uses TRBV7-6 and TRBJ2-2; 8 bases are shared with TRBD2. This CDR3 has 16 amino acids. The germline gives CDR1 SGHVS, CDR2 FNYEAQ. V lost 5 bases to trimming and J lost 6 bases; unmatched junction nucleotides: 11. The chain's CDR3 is CASSPARRGAAGELFF. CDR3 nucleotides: TGTGCCAGCAGCCCCGCGCGGCGGGGGGCGGCCGGGGAGCTGTTTTTT.

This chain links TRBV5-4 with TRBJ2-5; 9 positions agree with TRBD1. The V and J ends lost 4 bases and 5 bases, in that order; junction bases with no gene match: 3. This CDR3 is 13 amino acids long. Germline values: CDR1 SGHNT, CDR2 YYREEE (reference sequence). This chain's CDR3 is CASSRDRVETQYF. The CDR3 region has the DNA TGTGCCAGCAGCCGGGACAGGGTGGAGACCCAGTACTTC.

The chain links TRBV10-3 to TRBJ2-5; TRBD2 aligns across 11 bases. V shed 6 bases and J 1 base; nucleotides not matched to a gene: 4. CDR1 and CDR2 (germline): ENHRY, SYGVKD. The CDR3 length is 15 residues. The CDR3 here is CAIRASGGSQETQYF. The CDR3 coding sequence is TGTGCCATCAGAGCTAGCGGGGGGTCCCAAGAGACCCAGTACTTC.

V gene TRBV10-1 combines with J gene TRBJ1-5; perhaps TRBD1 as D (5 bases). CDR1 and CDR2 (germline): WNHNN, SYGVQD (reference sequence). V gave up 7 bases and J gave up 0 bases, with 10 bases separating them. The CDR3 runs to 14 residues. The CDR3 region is CASIRGYSNQPQHF. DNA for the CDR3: TGCGCCAGCATTAGGGGTTATAGCAATCAGCCCCAGCATTTT.